Listed below are T cell receptor beta chains from one sample, sequenced in a study of cytomegalovirus exposure and HLA in healthy donors. Using immunoSEQ multiplex PCR, the repertoire was profiled, and TCRdb retains in-frame clones only, with some absent. Its table lists some 44,000 clones. Sequencing input: PBMCs. The source is a woman in her twenties or thirties in good health and CMV-seronegative. Both conserved end residues are part of each CDR3. The D gene is left open where the match is weak.

TRBV30	TRBJ2-7	TRBD2	TGTGCCTGGAGACTAGCGGGGACCTACGAGCAGTACTTC	CAWRLAGTYEQYF
TRBV2	TRBJ1-1	NA	TGTGCCATCCATTGGAGTAGCACTGAAGCTTTCTTT	CAIHWSSTEAFF
TRBV7-9	TRBJ2-1	TRBD2	TGTGCCAGCAGCTTAAAGGGACTAGCGGAGGACAATGAGCAGTTCTTC	CASSLKGLAEDNEQFF
TRBV27	TRBJ1-2	TRBD1	TGTGCCAGCAGTTCGGCAGGGGGCTATGGCTACACCTTC	CASSSAGGYGYTF
TRBV19	TRBJ2-3	TRBD1	TGTGCCAGTAGAAGGGACAGAACAGATACGCAGTATTTT	CASRRDRTDTQYF
TRBV30	TRBJ2-5	TRBD2	TGTGCCTGGAGTTCGACTAGCGGGAGGAAGGAGACCCAGTACTTC	CAWSSTSGRKETQYF
TRBV27	TRBJ1-1	NA	TGTGCCAGCAGGCCGCAGGGGATATCGAACACTGAAGCTTTCTTT	CASRPQGISNTEAFF
TRBV5-1	TRBJ2-2	NA	TGCGCCAGCAGCCACAATAAGGGGGAGCTGTTTTTT	CASSHNKGELFF
TRBV6-5	TRBJ1-2	NA	TGTGCCAGCAGTTACACCCCAACTAGCTATGGCTACACCTTC	CASSYTPTSYGYTF
TRBV7-6	TRBJ2-7	NA	TGTGCCAGCAGCTTATCCCCGGGCGGGATCTACGAGCAGTACTTC	CASSLSPGGIYEQYF
TRBV6-6	TRBJ2-1	NA	TGTGCCAGCATCACCCCGGGGTTCGATGAGCAGTTCTTC	CASITPGFDEQFF
TRBV30	TRBJ2-1	NA	TGTGCCTGGAGTGTAGGGAGGTCCTACAATGAGCAGTTCTTC	CAWSVGRSYNEQFF
TRBV9	TRBJ2-2	NA	TGTGCCAGCAGCGAGAGGGAGGCCGGGGAGCTGTTTTTT	CASSEREAGELFF
TRBV30	TRBJ2-3	NA	TGTGCCTCTGCCGGGACAACCTCAGATACGCAGTATTTT	CASAGTTSDTQYF
TRBV15	TRBJ2-7	TRBD2	TGTGCCACCAGCAGAGGTAGCGGGACCTACGAGCAGTACTTC	CATSRGSGTYEQYF
TRBV9	TRBJ1-1	NA	TGTGCCAGCAGCGTAGGGGCCAACACTGAAGCTTTCTTT	CASSVGANTEAFF
TRBV29-1	TRBJ2-1	TRBD2	TGCAGCGTTGAAGGCCTAGCGGGACGGGATGAGCAGTTCTTC	CSVEGLAGRDEQFF
TRBV19	TRBJ1-2	TRBD1	TGTGCCAGTCCCTTGACAGGGGAGATTAGCGGTGGCTACACCTTC	CASPLTGEISGGYTF
TRBV6-1	TRBJ1-1	NA	TGTGCCAGCAACCGGGGACTAAGTAACACTGAAGCTTTCTTT	CASNRGLSNTEAFF
TRBV13	TRBJ1-5	NA	TGTGCCAGCAGCGCCGACCGACATGCGGGGCAGCCCCAGCATTTT	CASSADRHAGQPQHF
TRBV11-2	TRBJ1-1	NA	TGTGCCAGCAGCTTAGTTGAAGGGGGGGTAGGTGAAGCTTTCTTT	CASSLVEGGVGEAFF
TRBV5-1	TRBJ2-7	TRBD2	TGCGCCAGCAGGAGCGGTTCAAGGACTAGCGAAGGCGAGCAGTACTTC	CASRSGSRTSEGEQYF